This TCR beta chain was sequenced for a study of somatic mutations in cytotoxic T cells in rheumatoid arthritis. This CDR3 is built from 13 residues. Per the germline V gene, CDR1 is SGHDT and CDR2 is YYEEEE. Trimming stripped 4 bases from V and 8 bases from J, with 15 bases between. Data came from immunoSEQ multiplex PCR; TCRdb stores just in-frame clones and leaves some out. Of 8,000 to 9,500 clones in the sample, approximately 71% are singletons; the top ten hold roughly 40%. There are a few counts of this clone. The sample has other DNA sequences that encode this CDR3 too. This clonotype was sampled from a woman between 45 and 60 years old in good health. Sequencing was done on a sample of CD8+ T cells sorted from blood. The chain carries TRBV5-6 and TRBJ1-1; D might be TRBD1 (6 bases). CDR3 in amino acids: CASSPSTGTEAFF. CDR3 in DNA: TGTGCCAGCAGCCCTTCAACCGGGACAGAAGCTTTCTTT.